These 32 T cell receptor beta chains originate from one sample sequenced in a study of T cell responses to AZD1222 COVID-19 vaccine. TCRdb keeps only in-frame clones here, not all; method: immunoSEQ multiplex PCR. The sample shows 200,000 or so clones, 85% to 90% of them seen only once. This sample comprised peripheral blood, obtained on day 0 of AZD1222 vaccination. The receptors come from an adult in good health.

The gene calls are TRBV5-1 and TRBJ1-5, with a possible D match to TRBD1 (6 bases). Germline V gene lookup returns CDR1 SGHRS and CDR2 YFSETQ. Trimming left V 0 bases short and J 0 bases short, with 10 bases between. CDR3 length: 16 amino acids. This CDR3 is CASSLDGQYSNQPQHF. The CDR3 DNA is TGCGCCAGCAGCTTGGATGGACAGTATAGCAATCAGCCCCAGCATTTT.

This clone appeared once. This chain connects TRBV7-9 to TRBJ2-1, with no clear D. The ends were cut back, 5 bases at V and 0 bases at J, with 14 bases in the middle. CDR1 and CDR2 from the germline V gene are SEHNR and FQNEAQ (reference sequence). The CDR3 extends over 16 amino acids. In DNA form, the CDR3 reads TGTGCCAGCAGCGATGCCCCCGCCGGCTCCTACAATGAGCAGTTCTTC. It yields the protein CASSDAPAGSYNEQFF. The full variable domain, its missing parts supplied by reference TRBV7-9 and TRBJ2-1, is DTGVSQNPRHKITKRGQNVTFRCDPISEHNRLYWYRQTLGQGPEFLTYFQNEAQLEKSRLLSDRFSAERPKGSFSTLEIQRTEQGDSAMYLCASSDAPAGSYNEQFFGPGTRLTVL.

This clone was found once. J is TRBJ2-3 and V is TRBV28; D remains unclear. The CDR3 is made up of 13 amino acids. V was cut by 0 bases and J by 6 bases, with 7 bases left in between. Per germline, CDR1 MDHEN and CDR2 SYDVKM. This chain's CDR3 is CASSLCLTDTQYF. The CDR3 nucleotides read TGTGCCAGCAGTTTATGCCTTACGGATACGCAGTATTTT.

This chain uses TRBV14 with TRBJ1-6; no clear D gene. Germline V gene sequence: CDR1 SGHDN, CDR2 FVKESK. This CDR3 has 14 residues. With 4 bases removed from V and 6 bases from J, the gap between germline ends came to 10 bases. The CDR3: CASSPTPGNSPLHF. For the CDR3, the DNA is TGTGCCAGCAGCCCAACGCCGGGTAATTCACCCCTCCACTTT.

The rearrangement joins TRBV3-1 (or the pseudogene TRBV3-2) to TRBJ2-2; 7 positions match TRBD2. Germline assignment: CDR1 LGHDT and CDR2 YNNKEL (reference sequence). The length of the CDR3 is 16 residues. Trimming at V came to 4 bases and at J to 5 bases, leaving 10 bases not matched to a gene. CDR3 in amino acids: CASSRRQRGGTGELFF. In DNA form, the CDR3 reads TGTGCCAGCAGCCGCCGTCAGCGGGGAGGGACCGGGGAGCTGTTTTTT.

This chain joins TRBV7-3 and TRBJ2-1, with D possibly matching TRBD2 (6 bases). This CDR3 spans 15 amino acids. Germline V gene data show CDR1 as SGHTA and CDR2 as FQGTGA. With 5 bases removed from V and 9 bases from J, the gap between germline ends came to 20 bases. The CDR3 spells CASSLGQGGLSEQFF. The CDR3 DNA is TGTGCCAGCAGCCTCGGTCAGGGAGGTTTGAGTGAGCAGTTCTTC.

V gene TRBV4-1 combines with J gene TRBJ2-1, with D unresolved. Germline assignment: CDR1 MGHRA and CDR2 YSYEKL. The germline V and J ends were trimmed by 2 bases and 5 bases, with 10 bases remaining between them. This CDR3 comprises 14 residues. CDR3 in DNA: TGCGCCAGCAGCCAACAGACCGGAAACAATGAGCAGTTCTTC. As protein: CASSQQTGNNEQFF.

CDR3 loop: CASSMGLAGNTGELFF. For the CDR3, the DNA is TGCGCCAGCAGCATGGGACTAGCGGGCAACACCGGGGAGCTGTTTTTT. The chain uses TRBV4-1 and TRBJ2-2; the match to TRBD2 covers 12 bases. The CDR3 runs to 16 residues. Germline CDR1 MGHRA, CDR2 YSYEKL. The J segment lost 2 bases and the V segment lost 5 bases, leaving 3 bases of the junction unmatched.

The J gene is TRBJ1-2, the V gene TRBV6-2 or TRBV6-3; 9 bases are a match to TRBD1. The length of the CDR3 is 17 residues. The V segment lost 2 bases and the J segment 8 bases; nucleotides outside the gene matches: 15. Germline loops: CDR1 MNHEY, CDR2 SVGEGT. CDR3 in amino acids: CASSYAGTGLSAHGYTF. The CDR3 DNA is TGTGCCAGCAGTTACGCCGGGACAGGGTTATCCGCCCACGGCTACACCTTC.

This chain links TRBV9 with TRBJ2-5, with TRBD1 identical over 7 bases. Trimming removed 2 bases from V and 1 base from J; junction bases left unmatched: 8. This CDR3 has 16 amino acids. Per the germline V gene, CDR1 is SGDLS and CDR2 is YYNGEE. The CDR3 here is CASSVGTQGPQETQYF. The CDR3 nucleotides read TGTGCCAGCAGCGTGGGGACACAGGGGCCCCAAGAGACCCAGTACTTC.

The chain recombines TRBV7-6 with TRBJ1-3; 7 bases agree with TRBD1. After removal of 5 bases from V and 4 bases from J, the junction contained 5 bases not matched to a gene. The CDR3 sequence is 14 residues long. CDR1 is SGHVS and CDR2 is FNYEAQ in the germline V gene. CDR3 nucleotide sequence: TGTGCCAGCAGCATAGGGGGCGCCGGAAACACCATATATTTT. It translates to CASSIGGAGNTIYF.

V and J are TRBV7-2 and TRBJ2-3; 10 nucleotides agree with TRBD1. This CDR3 is 15 amino acids long. J lost 5 bases, V lost 5 bases, and 7 bases had no gene match. Per the germline V gene, CDR1 is SGHTA and CDR2 is FQGNSA. CDR3 nucleotides: TGTGCCAGCAGCCTTTGGACAGGGGGGGAAGATACGCAGTATTTT. Protein sequence: CASSLWTGGEDTQYF.

This clone has just one count. The rearrangement joins TRBV7-2 to TRBJ1-2; TRBD1 aligns across 8 bases. J gave up 5 bases and V 8 bases, and 19 bases lay outside the gene matches. CDR1 and CDR2 from the germline V gene are SGHTA and FQGNSA. This CDR3 is built from 17 residues. The CDR3 spells CASVRGGAGQGLYGYTF. The CDR3 DNA follows: TGTGCCAGCGTTAGAGGCGGGGCCGGACAGGGACTTTATGGCTACACCTTC.

This chain uses TRBV6-6 with TRBJ2-5; 8 nucleotides match TRBD2. The germline gives CDR1 MNHNY, CDR2 SVGAGI (reference sequence). The CDR3 extends over 14 amino acids. V gave up 0 bases and J gave up 5 bases; unmatched junction bases: 2. As DNA, the CDR3 is TGTGCCAGCAGTTACTCGGCGGGAGGTGAGACCCAGTACTTC. It encodes CASSYSAGGETQYF.

CDR3 amino acids: CASSVTTGRYGYTF. The DNA for the CDR3 is TGTGCCAGCAGTGTGACGACAGGGCGCTATGGCTACACCTTC. The chain is built from TRBV2 and TRBJ1-2; 7 bases match TRBD1. Trimming cost V 4 bases and J 4 bases; bases outside gene matches: 6. The CDR3 sequence is 14 residues long. Germline CDR1 SNHLY, CDR2 FYNNEI.

This rearrangement joins TRBV19 to TRBJ1-2, with D perhaps matching TRBD1 (6 bases). The CDR3 has 14 amino acids. Germline CDR1 is LNHDA and CDR2 is SQIVND (reference sequence). Trimming pared 7 bases from V and 2 bases from J, leaving 14 bases between. The CDR3 nucleotides are TGTGCCAGTACCAGGGACAATCCAAACTATGGCTACACCTTC. It specifies CASTRDNPNYGYTF.

CDR3 in amino acids: CASSIVGSSYTEAFF. In DNA form, the CDR3 reads TGTGCCAGTAGTATAGTGGGGTCTTCTTACACTGAAGCTTTCTTT. The rearrangement uses TRBV19 and TRBJ1-1; D remains unclear. There are 15 residues in the CDR3. Germline V gives CDR1 LNHDA, CDR2 SQIVND (reference sequence). Trimming shortened V by 1 base and J by 3 bases, and 12 bases separated the two germline ends.

The chain recombines TRBV28 with TRBJ1-4; TRBD1 agrees at 8 bases. Germline CDR1 and CDR2: MDHEN and SYDVKM. CDR3 length: 15 amino acids. The trim removed 4 bases at V and 8 bases at J, leaving 9 bases unmatched. Here the CDR3 DNA reads TGTGCCAGCAGTTCTGCCGGGACAGGAGAAGAAAAACTGTTTTTT. Amino acids: CASSSAGTGEEKLFF.

The V and J genes are TRBV15 and TRBJ2-1, with 7 bases matching TRBD1. The CDR3 totals 15 residues. The V gene end was trimmed by 5 bases and the J gene end by 3 bases; junction bases not matched to a gene: 7. In germline, CDR1 is LNHNV, CDR2 YYDKDF (reference sequence). In DNA form, the CDR3 reads TGTGCCACCAGCCGAGGGACAGAAATCTACAATGAGCAGTTCTTC. This encodes CATSRGTEIYNEQFF.

The chain employs TRBV5-1 and TRBJ1-5, with D tentatively TRBD1 (5 bases). V was trimmed by 0 bases and J by 5 bases, leaving 12 bases between them. Germline lookup yields CDR1 SGHRS and CDR2 YFSETQ. The CDR3 length is 15 residues. The CDR3 region is CASSLGGQGHQPQHF. The CDR3 DNA reads TGCGCCAGCAGCTTGGGAGGACAAGGACATCAGCCCCAGCATTTT.

The chain uses TRBV6-5 and TRBJ1-2; 7 bases agree with TRBD1. The CDR3 runs 14 residues. Germline CDR1 and CDR2: MNHEY and SVGAGI. Trimming cost V 6 bases and J 5 bases; bases outside gene matches: 9. The CDR3 here is CASRKDRERYGYTF. The CDR3 DNA reads TGTGCCAGCAGGAAAGACAGGGAGAGGTATGGCTACACCTTC.

The rearrangement uses TRBV5-1 and TRBJ2-5; D remains unclear. The V end lost 4 bases, the J end lost 2 bases, and 9 bases lay between the germline ends. The CDR3 covers 13 residues. CDR1 SGHRS and CDR2 YFSETQ come from the germline V gene. The CDR3 DNA follows: TGCGCCAGCAGCCCGGACGGGCAAGAGACCCAGTACTTC. Protein sequence: CASSPDGQETQYF. Together with reference TRBV5-1 and TRBJ2-5, the CDR3 gives the full variable domain: KAGVTQTPRYLIKTRGQQVTLSCSPISGHRSVSWYQQTPGQGLQFLFEYFSETQRNKGNFPGRFSGRQFSNSRSEMNVSTLELGDSALYLCASSPDGQETQYFGPGTRLLVL.

The rearrangement links TRBV3-1 (or the pseudogene TRBV3-2) to TRBJ1-3; a possible D gene is TRBD1 (5 bases). The germline V gene encodes CDR1 LGHDT and CDR2 YNNKEL (reference sequence). This CDR3 is built from 16 residues. With 3 bases removed from V and 2 bases from J, the gap between germline ends came to 14 bases. The DNA for the CDR3 is TGTGCCAGCAGCCATGCCCCCCAGGGAACTGGAAACACCATATATTTT. It is translated as CASSHAPQGTGNTIYF.

In DNA, the CDR3 is TGTGCCAGCAGCTTAGCGCTCGCCCGCTCTGCGCAGTATTTT. This gives the protein CASSLALARSAQYF. The V call is TRBV7-2, the J call TRBJ2-3, with unresolved D. Germline lookup yields CDR1 SGHTA and CDR2 FQGNSA. The CDR3 is 14 residues long. Trimming took off 0 bases at V and 10 bases at J, with 14 bases between the two ends.

The J gene is TRBJ2-3, the V gene TRBV24-1, with 10 nucleotides matching TRBD1. The CDR3 loop spans 14 amino acids. Germline CDR1 and CDR2: KGHDR and SFDVKD. V shed 7 bases and J 3 bases; nucleotides not matched to a gene: 3. CDR3 protein: CATRRGQGTDTQYF. The DNA for the CDR3 is TGTGCCACCAGGAGGGGACAGGGGACAGATACGCAGTATTTT.

This clone appeared once. CDR3 residues: CAIRQGSTNEKLFF. For the CDR3, the DNA is TGTGCCATCAGACAGGGGTCAACTAATGAAAAACTGTTTTTT. The rearrangement joins TRBV10-3 to TRBJ1-4; 7 bases are a match to TRBD1. The germline V gene encodes CDR1 ENHRY and CDR2 SYGVKD. The CDR3 spans 14 residues. V dropped 6 bases and J dropped 0; count of bases not matched to a gene: 1.

Points on this clone: This CDR3 is also generated by other DNA sequences in the sample. The chain carries TRBV6-5 and TRBJ2-7, with TRBD1 matching over 7 bases. J was trimmed by 1 base and V by 7 bases; bases with no gene match: 4. The CDR3 totals 13 residues. Germline V gene sequence: CDR1 MNHEY, CDR2 SVGAGI. The CDR3 here is CASTRDRSYEQYF. The CDR3 DNA sequence: TGTGCCAGCACCCGGGACAGATCCTACGAGCAGTACTTC.

This chain uses TRBV3-1 (or the pseudogene TRBV3-2) with TRBJ1-2, with D possibly TRBD1 on 6 matching bases. The germline CDR1 and CDR2 sequences are LGHDT and YNNKEL (reference sequence). This CDR3 has 15 amino acids. V was clipped by 4 bases and J by 4 bases, with 16 bases between them. CDR3 nucleotides: TGTGCCAGCAGCCCCCAGGGGCTAACCGGCTATGGCTACACCTTC. Protein: CASSPQGLTGYGYTF.

The chain is built from TRBV18 and TRBJ1-1, with a tentative D call TRBD1 (5 bases). V gave up 1 base and J gave up 6 bases, with 15 bases separating them. CDR3 length: 15 amino acids. Germline-derived CDR1 and CDR2 are KGHSH and LQKENI. In nucleotides, the CDR3 is TGTGCCAGCTCACCACTTAGGTCCGAGGGGTCTGAAGCTTTCTTT. Its translation is CASSPLRSEGSEAFF. Using reference TRBV18 and TRBJ1-1 for the parts outside the CDR3, the full variable domain is NAGVMQNPRHLVRRRGQEARLRCSPMKGHSHVYWYRQLPEEGLKFMVYLQKENIIDESGMPKERFSAEFPKEGPSILRIQQVVRGDSAAYFCASSPLRSEGSEAFFGQGTRLTVV.

The chain carries TRBV29-1 and TRBJ1-1; 9 positions agree with TRBD1. Germline CDR1 SQVTM, CDR2 ANQGSEA. J lost 0 bases, V lost 1 base, and 9 bases had no gene match. This CDR3 has 17 residues. The CDR3 DNA reads TGCAGCGTTGAAGCCCCCGGGACAGGGTACATGAACACTGAAGCTTTCTTT. Residues: CSVEAPGTGYMNTEAFF.

This chain joins TRBV27 and TRBJ1-2; the D gene is possibly TRBD1 (6 bases). The CDR3 runs to 14 residues. V was pared by 8 bases and J by 3 bases, with 16 bases between. Germline CDR1 reads MNHEY; CDR2 reads SMNVEV (reference sequence). CDR3: CASGFRGFYYGYTF. The CDR3 nucleotides read TGTGCCAGCGGATTTAGGGGGTTTTACTATGGCTACACCTTC.

J is TRBJ2-2 and V is TRBV5-1; a possible D gene is TRBD2 (5 bases). CDR1 is SGHRS and CDR2 is YFSETQ in the germline V gene. This CDR3 spans 16 amino acids. The V end lost 3 bases, the J end lost 4 bases, and 16 bases lay between the germline ends. CDR3 sequence: CASSSTDSISTGELFF. CDR3 nucleotides: TGCGCCAGCAGCTCCACGGACTCGATCTCCACCGGGGAGCTGTTTTTT.